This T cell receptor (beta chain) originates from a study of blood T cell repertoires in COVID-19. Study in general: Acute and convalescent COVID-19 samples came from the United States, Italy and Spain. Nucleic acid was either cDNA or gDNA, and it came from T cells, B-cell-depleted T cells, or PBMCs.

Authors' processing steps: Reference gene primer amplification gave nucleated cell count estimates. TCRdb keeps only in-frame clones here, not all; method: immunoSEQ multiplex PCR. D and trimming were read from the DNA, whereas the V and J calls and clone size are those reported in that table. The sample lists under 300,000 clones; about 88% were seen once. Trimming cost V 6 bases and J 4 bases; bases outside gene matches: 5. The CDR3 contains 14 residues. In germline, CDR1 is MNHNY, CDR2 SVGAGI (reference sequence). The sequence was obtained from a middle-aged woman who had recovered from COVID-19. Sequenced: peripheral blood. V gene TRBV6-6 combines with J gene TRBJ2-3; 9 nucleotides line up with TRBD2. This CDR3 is CASSTGLAADTQYF. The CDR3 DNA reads TGTGCCAGCAGCACGGGACTAGCCGCAGATACGCAGTATTTT.